What follows is one TCR beta chain and its context. What it recognizes is unknown. Donors in the study were healthy people who gave bone marrow. PCR was performed using 60 Vbeta and 13 Jbeta primers. Here immunoSEQ multiplex PCR was the method, and the copy in TCRdb shows in-frame clones only, minus some. The sample records 65,000 to 90,000 clones, about 81% being singletons. The CDR3 runs 13 residues. Germline V lookup: CDR1 PRHDT, CDR2 FYEKMQ (reference sequence). V was clipped by 4 bases and J by 9 bases, with 13 bases between them. The data are from a study of cytomegalovirus exposure and HLA in healthy donors. Overall study results and limits: Cytomegalovirus association was listed for approximately 160 TCR beta chains. Presence/absence analyses treated sequencing depth as roughly uniform across donors.

V and J are TRBV13 and TRBJ2-1, with D tentatively TRBD1 (6 bases). Sequencing was performed on PBMCs. The sequence was collected from a man aged 55 to 70 in good health and CMV-seronegative. DNA for the CDR3: TGTGCCAGCAGCTCACAAGCAGGGGTTGAGCAGTTCTTC. Its protein product is CASSSQAGVEQFF.